Presented here are 2 T cell receptor beta chains from one specimen sequenced in a study of identical twins. TCRdb reprocessed the 5' RACE reads via MiXCR and lists one record per CDR3 protein. The repertoire holds approximately 1.8 million distinct CDR3 sequences, with about 31% as singletons. The sequencing sample was made of cord blood. The receptor set was obtained from a newborn girl in good health.

The CDR3 DNA sequence: TGTGCCAGCAGCCAAAGGGGACTAGCGGGGAATAGCTCCTACAATGAGCAGTTCTTC. Residues: CASSQRGLAGNSSYNEQFF. The rearrangement joins TRBV3-1 to TRBJ2-1, with 13 bases identical to TRBD2. The CDR3 length is 19 residues. The germline V gene has CDR1 LGHDT and CDR2 YNNKEL (reference sequence). The V gene end was trimmed by 2 bases and the J gene end by 0 bases; junction bases not matched to a gene: 7.

Note on this clonotype: A read error is possible here, since a much larger clone lies one base away. V usage is TRBV28 and J usage is TRBJ2-7; unclear D gene. V lost 1 base and J 5 bases, leaving 12 bases between the germline ends. The CDR3 extends over 14 amino acids. Per the germline V gene, CDR1 is MDHEN and CDR2 is SYDVKM. CDR3: CASSLLGQIHEQYF. CDR3 sequence (DNA): TGTGCCAGCAGTTTATTGGGTCAGATCCACGAGCAGTACTTC.